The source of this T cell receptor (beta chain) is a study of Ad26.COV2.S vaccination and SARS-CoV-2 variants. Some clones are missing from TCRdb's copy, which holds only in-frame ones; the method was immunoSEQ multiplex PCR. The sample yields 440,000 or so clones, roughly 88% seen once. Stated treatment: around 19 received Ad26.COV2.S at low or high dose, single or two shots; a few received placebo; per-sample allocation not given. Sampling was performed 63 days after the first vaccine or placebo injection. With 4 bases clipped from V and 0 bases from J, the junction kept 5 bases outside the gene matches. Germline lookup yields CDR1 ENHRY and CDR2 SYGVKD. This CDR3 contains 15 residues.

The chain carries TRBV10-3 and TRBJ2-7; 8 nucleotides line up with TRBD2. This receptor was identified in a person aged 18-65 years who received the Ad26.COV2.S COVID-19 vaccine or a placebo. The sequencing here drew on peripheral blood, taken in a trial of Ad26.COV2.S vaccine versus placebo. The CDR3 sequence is CAISGTGGSSYEQYF. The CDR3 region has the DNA TGTGCCATCAGTGGAACGGGAGGGAGCTCCTACGAGCAGTACTTC.